This TCR beta chain was recorded in a study of CXCR3-negative and CXCR3-positive naive CD8 T cells. Study results and caveats: Naive cells used TRBV-TRBJ genes in much the same way whether CXCR3-negative or CXCR3-positive; memory cells did not. Both naive subsets had comparably high diversity; memory CD8+ cells much lower. Cryopreserved cells showed partially decreased CXCR3 expression, and most assays used fresh PBMCs.

The CDR3 sequence is 16 residues long. CDR1 and CDR2 from the germline V gene are PRHDT and FYEKMQ (reference sequence). In regard to this clonotype: Its matching antigen is unknown.

The authors prepared UMI-labeled TRB cDNA libraries by 5' RACE. TCRdb re-analyzed the 5' RACE reads; it lists each CDR3 protein once, without DNA. This sample's table has around 52,000 distinct CDR3 sequences. The receptor was isolated from a human donor in good health. Some clones in this sample may be carry-over from other donors' samples. Sequencing was performed on memory CD8+ T cells from blood. V usage is TRBV13 and J usage is TRBJ1-2; with no DNA, the TCRdb D assignment of TRBD1 cannot be verified. The CDR3 protein is CASSLERSWGEYGYTF.